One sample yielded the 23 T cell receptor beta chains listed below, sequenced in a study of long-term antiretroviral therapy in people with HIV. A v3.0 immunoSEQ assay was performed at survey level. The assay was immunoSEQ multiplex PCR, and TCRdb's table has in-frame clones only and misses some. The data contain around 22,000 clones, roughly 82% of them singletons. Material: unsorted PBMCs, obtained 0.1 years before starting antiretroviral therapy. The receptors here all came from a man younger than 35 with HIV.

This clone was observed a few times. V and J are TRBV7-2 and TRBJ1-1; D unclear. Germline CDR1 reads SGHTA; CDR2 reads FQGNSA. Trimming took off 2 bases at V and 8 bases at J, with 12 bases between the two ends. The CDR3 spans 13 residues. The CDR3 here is CASSLRYRGEAFF. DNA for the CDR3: TGTGCCAGCAGCTTAAGATATCGGGGAGAAGCTTTCTTT.

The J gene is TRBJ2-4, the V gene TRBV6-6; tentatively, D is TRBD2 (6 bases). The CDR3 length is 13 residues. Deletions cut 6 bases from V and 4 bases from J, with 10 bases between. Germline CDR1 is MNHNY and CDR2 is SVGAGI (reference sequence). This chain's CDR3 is CASRPREKNIQYF. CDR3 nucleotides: TGTGCCAGCAGACCGCGGGAAAAAAACATTCAGTACTTC.

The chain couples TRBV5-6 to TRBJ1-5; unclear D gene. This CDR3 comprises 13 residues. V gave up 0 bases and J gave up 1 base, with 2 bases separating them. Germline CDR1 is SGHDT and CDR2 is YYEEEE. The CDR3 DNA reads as TGTGCCAGCAGCTTGGGGAGCAATCAGCCCCAGCATTTT. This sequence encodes CASSLGSNQPQHF.

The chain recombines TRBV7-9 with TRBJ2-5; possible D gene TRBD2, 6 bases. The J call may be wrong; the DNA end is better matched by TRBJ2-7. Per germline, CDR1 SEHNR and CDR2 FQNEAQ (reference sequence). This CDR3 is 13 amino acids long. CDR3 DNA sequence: TGTGCCAGCAGCTTAGTCGGAGGGTCCGAGCAGTACTTC. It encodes CASSLVGGSEQYF.

CDR3 DNA sequence: TGCGCCAGCGCGATAGACAGCTACGAGCAGTACTTC. It codes for CASAIDSYEQYF. The V gene is TRBV5-1, the J gene TRBJ2-7; TRBD1 is a possible D gene (5 bases). Germline V CDR1 and CDR2: SGHRS, YFSETQ. The germline V and J ends were trimmed by 7 bases and 3 bases, with 11 bases remaining between them. The CDR3 has 12 residues.

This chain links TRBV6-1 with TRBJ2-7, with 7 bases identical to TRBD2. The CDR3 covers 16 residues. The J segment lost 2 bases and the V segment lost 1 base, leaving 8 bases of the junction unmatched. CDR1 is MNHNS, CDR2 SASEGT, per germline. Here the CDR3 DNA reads TGTGCCAGCAGTGAAGAGCTGCGGGAGAGCACCTACGAGCAGTACTTC. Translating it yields CASSEELRESTYEQYF.

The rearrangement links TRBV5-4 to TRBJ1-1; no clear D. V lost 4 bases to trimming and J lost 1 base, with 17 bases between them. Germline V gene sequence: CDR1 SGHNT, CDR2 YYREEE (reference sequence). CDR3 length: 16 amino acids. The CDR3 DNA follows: TGTGCCAGCAGCCCCCATGCTGGGAGTCAGAACACTGAAGCTTTCTTT. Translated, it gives CASSPHAGSQNTEAFF.

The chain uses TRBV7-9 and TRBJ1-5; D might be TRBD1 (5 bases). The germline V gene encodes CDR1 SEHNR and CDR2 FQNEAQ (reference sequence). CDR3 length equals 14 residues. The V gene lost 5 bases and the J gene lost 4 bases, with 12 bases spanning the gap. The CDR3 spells CASSPWDGNQPQHF. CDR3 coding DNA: TGTGCCAGCAGCCCGTGGGACGGGAATCAGCCCCAGCATTTT. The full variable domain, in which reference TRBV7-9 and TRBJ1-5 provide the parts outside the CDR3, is DTGVSQNPRHKITKRGQNVTFRCDPISEHNRLYWYRQTLGQGPEFLTYFQNEAQLEKSRLLSDRFSAERPKGSFSTLEIQRTEQGDSAMYLCASSPWDGNQPQHFGDGTRLSIL.

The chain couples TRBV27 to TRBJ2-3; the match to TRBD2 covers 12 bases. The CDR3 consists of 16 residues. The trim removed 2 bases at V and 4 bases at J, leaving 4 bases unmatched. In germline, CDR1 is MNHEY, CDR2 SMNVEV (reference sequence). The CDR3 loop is CASSLAGLAGSDTQYF. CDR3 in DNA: TGTGCCAGCAGTTTAGCAGGACTAGCGGGGTCAGATACGCAGTATTTT.

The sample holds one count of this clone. CDR3 sequence: CASSQDFSKAGGLHTGELFF. The DNA of the CDR3 is TGTGCCAGCAGCCAAGATTTCTCTAAAGCGGGGGGCCTACACACCGGGGAGCTGTTTTTT. The chain links TRBV4-2 to TRBJ2-2; 9 bases are shared with TRBD2. J gave up 3 bases and V 0 bases, and 14 bases lay outside the gene matches. Germline CDR1 is LGHNA and CDR2 is YNFKEQ. This CDR3 has 20 amino acids.

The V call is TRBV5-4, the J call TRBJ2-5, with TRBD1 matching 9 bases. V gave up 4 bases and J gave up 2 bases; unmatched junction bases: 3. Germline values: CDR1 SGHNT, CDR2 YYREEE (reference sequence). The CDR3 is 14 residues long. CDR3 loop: CASSGTGLQETQYF. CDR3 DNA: TGTGCCAGCAGCGGGACAGGGCTACAAGAGACCCAGTACTTC.

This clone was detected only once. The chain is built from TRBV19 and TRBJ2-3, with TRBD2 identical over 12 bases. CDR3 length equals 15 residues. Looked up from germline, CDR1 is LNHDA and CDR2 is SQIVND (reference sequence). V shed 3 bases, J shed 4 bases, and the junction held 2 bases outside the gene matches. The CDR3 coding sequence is TGTGCCAGTAGTATTCTAGCGGGGGGGCCAGATACGCAGTATTTT. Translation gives CASSILAGGPDTQYF.

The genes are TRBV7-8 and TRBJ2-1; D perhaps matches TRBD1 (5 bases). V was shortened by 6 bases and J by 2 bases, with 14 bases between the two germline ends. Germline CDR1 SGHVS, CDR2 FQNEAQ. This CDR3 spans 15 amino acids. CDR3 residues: CASSSRQGPYNEQFF. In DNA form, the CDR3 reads TGTGCCAGCAGTTCTCGCCAGGGCCCCTACAATGAGCAGTTCTTC.

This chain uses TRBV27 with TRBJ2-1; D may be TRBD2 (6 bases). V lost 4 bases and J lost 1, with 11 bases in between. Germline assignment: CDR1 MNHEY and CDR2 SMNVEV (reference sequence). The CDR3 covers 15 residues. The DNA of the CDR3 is TGTGCCAGCAGTTACACGGGAGTGTCCTACAATGAGCAGTTCTTC. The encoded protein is CASSYTGVSYNEQFF.

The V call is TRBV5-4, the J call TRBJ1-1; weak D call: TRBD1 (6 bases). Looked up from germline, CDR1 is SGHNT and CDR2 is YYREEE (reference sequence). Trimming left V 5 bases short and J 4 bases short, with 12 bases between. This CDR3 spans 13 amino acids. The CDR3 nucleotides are TGTGCCAGCAGAGAGGGGGGTCTCACTGAAGCTTTCTTT. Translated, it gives CASREGGLTEAFF.

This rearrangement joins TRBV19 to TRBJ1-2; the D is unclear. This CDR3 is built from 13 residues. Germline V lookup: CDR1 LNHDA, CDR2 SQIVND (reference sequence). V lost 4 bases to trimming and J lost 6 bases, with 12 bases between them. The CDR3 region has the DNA TGTGCCAGTAGTAGTAGGGTAGGTGATGGCTACACCTTC. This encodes CASSSRVGDGYTF.

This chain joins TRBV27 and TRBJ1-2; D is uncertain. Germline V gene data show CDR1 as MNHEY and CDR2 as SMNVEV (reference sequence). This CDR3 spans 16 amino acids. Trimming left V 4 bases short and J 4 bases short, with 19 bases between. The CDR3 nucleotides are TGTGCCAGCAGTTCCCAAAAGGTCGGCCCCCTCTATGGCTACACCTTC. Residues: CASSSQKVGPLYGYTF.

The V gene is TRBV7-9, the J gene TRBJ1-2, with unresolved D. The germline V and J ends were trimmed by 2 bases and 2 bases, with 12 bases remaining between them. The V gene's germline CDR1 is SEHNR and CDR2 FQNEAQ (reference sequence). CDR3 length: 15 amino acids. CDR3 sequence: CASSLIAASNYGYTF. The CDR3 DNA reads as TGTGCCAGCAGCTTAATTGCCGCGTCGAACTATGGCTACACCTTC.

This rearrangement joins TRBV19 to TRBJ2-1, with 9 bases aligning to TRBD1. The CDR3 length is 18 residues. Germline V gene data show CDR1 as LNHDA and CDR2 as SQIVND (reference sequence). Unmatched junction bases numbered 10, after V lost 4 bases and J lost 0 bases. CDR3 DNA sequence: TGTGCCAGTAGTAGGGGACAGGGAACTAGCAGCTCCTACAATGAGCAGTTCTTC. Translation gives CASSRGQGTSSSYNEQFF.

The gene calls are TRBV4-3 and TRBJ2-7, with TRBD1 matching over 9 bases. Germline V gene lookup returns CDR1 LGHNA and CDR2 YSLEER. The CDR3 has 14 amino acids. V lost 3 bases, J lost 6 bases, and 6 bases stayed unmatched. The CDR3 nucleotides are TGCGCCAGCAGCCACCGGGACAGGGCAGGCGAGCAGTACTTC. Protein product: CASSHRDRAGEQYF.

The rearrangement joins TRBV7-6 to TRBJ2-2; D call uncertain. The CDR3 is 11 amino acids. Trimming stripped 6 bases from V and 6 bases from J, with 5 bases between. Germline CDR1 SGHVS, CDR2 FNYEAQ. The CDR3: CASRIAGELFF. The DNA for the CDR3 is TGTGCCAGCAGAATCGCCGGGGAGCTGTTTTTT.

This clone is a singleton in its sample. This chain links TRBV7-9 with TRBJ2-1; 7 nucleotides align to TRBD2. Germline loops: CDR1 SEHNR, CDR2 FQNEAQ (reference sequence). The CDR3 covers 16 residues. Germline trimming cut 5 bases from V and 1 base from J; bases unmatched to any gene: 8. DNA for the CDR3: TGTGCCAGCAGCCCCCCTCTAGCGGTTTCCTACAATGAGCAGTTCTTC. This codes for CASSPPLAVSYNEQFF.

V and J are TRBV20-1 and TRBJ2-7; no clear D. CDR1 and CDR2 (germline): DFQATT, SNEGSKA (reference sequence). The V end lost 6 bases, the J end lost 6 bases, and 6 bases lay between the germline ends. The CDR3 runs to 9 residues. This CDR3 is CSASGEQYF. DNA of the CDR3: TGCAGTGCGTCGGGCGAGCAGTACTTC.